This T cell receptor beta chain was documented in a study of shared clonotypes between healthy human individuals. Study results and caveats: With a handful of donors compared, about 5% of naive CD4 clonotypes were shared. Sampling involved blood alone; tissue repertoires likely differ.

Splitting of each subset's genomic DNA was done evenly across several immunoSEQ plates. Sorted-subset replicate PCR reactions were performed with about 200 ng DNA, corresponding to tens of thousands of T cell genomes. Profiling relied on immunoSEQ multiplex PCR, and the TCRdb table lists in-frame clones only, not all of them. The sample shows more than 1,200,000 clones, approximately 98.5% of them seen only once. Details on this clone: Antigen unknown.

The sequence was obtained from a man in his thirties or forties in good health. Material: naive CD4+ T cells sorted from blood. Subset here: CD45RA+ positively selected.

The CDR3: CASSLDRGTNTGELFF. CDR3 DNA sequence: TGTGCCAGCAGCCTGGACAGGGGAACAAACACCGGGGAGCTGTTTTTT. The chain uses TRBV5-4 and TRBJ2-2, with 9 bases fitting TRBD1. Germline values: CDR1 SGHNT, CDR2 YYREEE (reference sequence). CDR3 size: 16 residues. V lost 4 bases and J lost 2; bases outside the gene matches: 6. Looking up the rest from reference TRBV5-4 and TRBJ2-2 gives the full variable domain: ETGVTQSPTHLIKTRGQQVTLRCSSQSGHNTVSWYQQALGQGPQFIFQYYREEENGRGNFPPRFSGLQFPNYSSELNVNALELDDSALYLCASSLDRGTNTGELFFGEGSRLTVL.